This TCR beta chain was sequenced in a study of siplizumab effects on memory and regulatory T cells. The study's findings and limits: Both greater diversity than memory cells and a major contribution to the alloresponse seemed to characterize naive T cells. Treg origin accounted for an average of nearly 70% of mappable alloreactive CD4+ clones with siplizumab and approximately 25% in controls.

Approximately 10^5 TCR templates per sample were assayed. Using immunoSEQ multiplex PCR, the repertoire was profiled, and TCRdb retains in-frame clones only, with some absent. The data contain over 60,000 clones, about 89% of them singletons. This CDR3 spans 13 amino acids. Germline loops: CDR1 MNHEY, CDR2 SMNVEV (reference sequence). The junction had 2 bases not matched to a gene; V was cut back by 4 bases and J by 5 bases. Concerning this clone itself: Antigen specificity is unknown.

The rearrangement links TRBV27 to TRBJ1-1; 9 positions agree with TRBD1. The TCR was taken from a human donor in good health. The sequenced sample consisted of CD8+ T cells sorted from blood. The CDR3 reads CASSWDRDTEAFF. CDR3 DNA: TGTGCCAGCAGTTGGGACAGGGATACTGAAGCTTTCTTT.